This T cell receptor beta chain was recovered during a study of cytomegalovirus exposure and HLA in healthy donors. Study-level results: A previous analysis found most TCR beta V segments productive roughly 87% or roughly 30% of the time. Altogether, about 160 TCR beta chains were recorded as cytomegalovirus-associated.

The PCR ran on 60 Vbeta and 13 Jbeta primers. Profiling relied on immunoSEQ multiplex PCR, and the TCRdb table lists in-frame clones only, not all of them. The sample carries about 140,000 clones, roughly 85% recorded once. The V gene's germline CDR1 is KGHSH and CDR2 LQKENI. Trimming shortened V by 2 bases and J by 0 bases, and 14 bases separated the two germline ends. The CDR3 contains 18 residues. Details on this clone: Its antigen is undetermined.

The rearrangement links TRBV18 to TRBJ1-6; D perhaps matches TRBD1 (6 bases). This clonotype was obtained from a woman aged 30 to 39 in good health and CMV-seronegative. Sample: PBMCs. The CDR3 region is CASSPGVQGSSYNSPLHF. Here the CDR3 DNA reads TGTGCCAGCTCACCAGGGGTGCAGGGGAGCTCCTATAATTCACCCCTCCACTTT.